This T cell receptor (beta chain) was captured in a study of blood T cell repertoires in COVID-19 (dated by TCRdb to the early 2020s). About the full investigation: Samples from collaborators originated in the United States, Italy and Spain and spanned both the acute and convalescent phases of COVID-19. Where available, HLA class I and class II types were obtained from metadata supplied by the sample provider rather than from assay-based typing. Deeply sampled blood TCRbeta repertoires from subjects exposed to, actively infected with, or recovered from COVID-19 were included in the dataset. Sample metadata almost always included a de-identified subject ID, COVID-19 status, age in years and sex. The material from the prospective study consisted of cDNA or gDNA derived from T cells, B-cell-depleted T cells, or PBMCs. The repertoires were made available in a free public database intended to serve as a resource for research on the immune response to SARS-CoV-2. Samples were obtained from the ongoing ImmuneRACE study (first 160 participants) and from approximately 1,200 subjects provided by 6 global collaborators.

Results the study describes overall, beyond this receptor: The amount of clinical and demographic metadata varied by source and participant and was provided uncurated.

In its sample, this clone was seen a few times. Its recognized antigen is unknown. No base-level quality is on record; no much larger clone is a single base apart. The immunoSEQ Assay, a bias-controlled multiplex PCR, was used to amplify TCRbeta CDR3 regions from genomic DNA. In the paper's pipeline: The number of nucleated cells in each sample was estimated by amplification of reference gene primers within the assay. To quantify the absolute abundance of each unique TCRbeta CDR3 rearrangement, sequence reads were collapsed and filtered. For each sample, productive Simpson clonality was calculated as the square root of Simpson's diversity index across productive rearrangements. This is the immuneACCESS table as TCRdb keeps it, with only in-frame sequences that have V and J called. A part of the clones is gone; compared with another copy, unresolved V genes explain less than half, and the rest is unexplained. V, J and clone size are those of that table, while D and trimming were read from the DNA. This sample holds 250,000 or so clones; around 87% were observed only once. The ten most abundant clones make up 2.1% of the sample.

The V and J ends are trimmed by 2 bases and 2 bases, leaving 7 bases between them. Via the germline V gene, CDR1 is ENHRY and CDR2 SYGVKD. The CDR3 goes from the cysteine to the phenylalanine over 14 residues. The only DNA kept is the CDR3, 42 bases in frame from the first base. In Seattle, one collaborating source enrolled patients while the infection was active and tracked those patients longitudinally over the course of disease. The collaborating institutions used their own protocols to collect whole blood in K2EDTA tubes. For TCRbeta analysis, collaborators shipped samples in one of three forms: frozen whole blood, isolated PBMCs, or DNA extracted from either of those sample types.

Source material: peripheral blood. The rearranged segments are TRBV10-3 and TRBJ1-5; a confident D gene designation cannot be given. The sequence came from a woman aged 55-70 years with COVID-19, enrolled during active disease. The sequenced DNA: TGTGCCATCAGTGAGGAGAGGGGCAATCAGCCCCAGCATTTT. This sequence encodes CAISEERGNQPQHF.